This T cell receptor (beta chain) was captured by sequencing in a study of cytomegalovirus exposure and HLA in healthy donors. Regarding the study as a whole: Information on immune exposure was restricted to one variable (CMV serostatus).

The study ran its PCR with 60 Vbeta and 13 Jbeta primers. Here immunoSEQ multiplex PCR was the method, and the copy in TCRdb shows in-frame clones only, minus some. The table has 150,000 to 200,000 clones, roughly 78% seen once. The CDR3 runs 15 residues. CDR1 SGDLS and CDR2 YYNGEE come from the germline V gene. V trimming: 4 bases; J trimming: 5 bases; junction bases outside the gene matches: 10. Each of the donors was a healthy bone marrow donor. As for this clone: Its cognate antigen is unknown.

Sequenced: PBMCs. This TCR was recovered from a girl between 10 and 17 years old in good health and CMV-seropositive. The V call is TRBV9, the J call TRBJ1-2; 8 bases fit TRBD1. CDR3: CASSKLGTGDYGYTF. CDR3 in DNA: TGTGCCAGCAGCAAACTTGGGACAGGAGATTATGGCTACACCTTC.